The rows below give T cell receptor beta chains drawn from one sample of a study of T cell responses to AZD1222 COVID-19 vaccine. Only in-frame clones appear in the TCRdb table, and some are missing; sequencing was by immunoSEQ multiplex PCR. In the table there are 250,000 to 300,000 clones, around 93% of which are singletons. Sequences were derived from peripheral blood, sampled 28 days after the second AZD1222 dose. These receptors came from an adult who received the AZD1222 COVID-19 vaccine. Both conserved end residues are trimmed from each CDR3. Each record gives: CDR3 protein, D gene, J gene, clone size, CDR3 length, V gene. The D gene is left open where the match is weak. Clone size is not always given. Where it is, it says once, few, many or a class for expanded clones.

CDR3: ASSLGQGGGYT
D: -
J: TRBJ1-2
size: -
length: 11
V: TRBV5-1

CDR3: AISEMGPPKNIQY
D: -
J: TRBJ2-4
size: -
length: 13
V: TRBV10-3

CDR3: ASSLDPTYSEQF
D: -
J: TRBJ2-1
size: -
length: 12
V: TRBV9

CDR3: ASSLGGAITNEKLF
D: -
J: TRBJ1-4
size: -
length: 14
V: TRBV28

CDR3: ATSDLAAINTDTQY
D: -
J: TRBJ2-3
size: -
length: 14
V: TRBV24-1

CDR3: ASSSGGVGPDNEKLF
D: TRBD1
J: TRBJ1-4
size: -
length: 15
V: TRBV28

CDR3: ASSPFGPTSGGASDTQY
D: TRBD2
J: TRBJ2-3
size: -
length: 17
V: TRBV4-2

CDR3: ASSLISGGNQPQH
D: -
J: TRBJ1-5
size: -
length: 13
V: TRBV19

CDR3: ASSVTGTGVNGYT
D: TRBD1
J: TRBJ1-2
size: -
length: 13
V: TRBV25-1

CDR3: ASWMRSYLYGYT
D: -
J: TRBJ1-2
size: once
length: 12
V: TRBV2

CDR3: ASSIQGNNQPQH
D: -
J: TRBJ1-5
size: few
length: 12
V: TRBV19

CDR3: ASTEAGGRARGTQY
D: TRBD2
J: TRBJ2-3
size: -
length: 14
V: TRBV27

CDR3: ASSLLFPGTNEKLF
D: -
J: TRBJ1-4
size: -
length: 14
V: TRBV28

CDR3: ASSPGTDTQY
D: -
J: TRBJ2-3
size: once
length: 10
V: TRBV18

CDR3: ASSSPGTGGGGYT
D: TRBD1
J: TRBJ1-2
size: -
length: 13
V: TRBV28

CDR3: SSRPRGTGSNQPQH
D: TRBD1
J: TRBJ1-5
size: -
length: 14
V: TRBV29-1

CDR3: ASSPGTPYGYT
D: -
J: TRBJ1-2
size: few
length: 11
V: TRBV9

CDR3: ASRGEGATDTQY
D: TRBD1
J: TRBJ2-3
size: -
length: 12
V: TRBV7-9

CDR3: ASRGGMNTEAF
D: -
J: TRBJ1-1
size: -
length: 11
V: TRBV28

CDR3: ASGPGTQTYGNQPQH
D: -
J: TRBJ1-5
size: -
length: 15
V: TRBV21-1

CDR3: ASRILGSTEAF
D: -
J: TRBJ1-1
size: -
length: 11
V: TRBV28

CDR3: ASSSTAGGFSYEQY
D: TRBD2
J: TRBJ2-7
size: -
length: 14
V: TRBV5-8

CDR3: ASSPGGDYEQY
D: -
J: TRBJ2-7
size: -
length: 11
V: TRBV18

CDR3: ASSLVAAGDYEQY
D: TRBD2
J: TRBJ2-7
size: -
length: 13
V: TRBV11-1

CDR3: SASQGYGYT
D: -
J: TRBJ1-2
size: -
length: 9
V: TRBV20-1

CDR3: ASSSSGTGHGYT
D: TRBD1
J: TRBJ1-2
size: -
length: 12
V: TRBV5-4

CDR3: ASSPSGTSGYEQY
D: TRBD2
J: TRBJ2-7
size: -
length: 13
V: TRBV11-3

CDR3: ASSNLAGDYTGELF
D: TRBD2
J: TRBJ2-2
size: -
length: 14
V: TRBV19

CDR3: ASSLVGGGSYYGYT
D: -
J: TRBJ1-2
size: few
length: 14
V: TRBV7-2

CDR3: ASSLGAGPTGELF
D: -
J: TRBJ2-2
size: -
length: 13
V: TRBV5-1

CDR3: ASSFFFPSEQY
D: -
J: TRBJ2-7
size: -
length: 11
V: TRBV27

CDR3: ASSLSGPGQPQH
D: -
J: TRBJ1-5
size: -
length: 12
V: TRBV28

CDR3: ASSKLDGGSDTQY
D: -
J: TRBJ2-3
size: -
length: 13
V: TRBV6-5

CDR3: ASSVSTGTNEKLF
D: -
J: TRBJ1-4
size: -
length: 13
V: TRBV9

CDR3: ASSRDRGNEKLF
D: TRBD1
J: TRBJ1-4
size: -
length: 12
V: TRBV7-2

CDR3: ASSFSVDRGLEEQF
D: TRBD1
J: TRBJ2-1
size: -
length: 14
V: TRBV7-3

CDR3: ASSLGRVLSSTEAF
D: -
J: TRBJ1-1
size: -
length: 14
V: TRBV7-2

CDR3: ASSPGTTNEKLF
D: -
J: TRBJ1-4
size: -
length: 12
V: TRBV3-1/TRBV3-2

CDR3: ASSQVSGGTEAF
D: TRBD1
J: TRBJ1-1
size: -
length: 12
V: TRBV4-2

CDR3: ASSKPGSGSSGGANVLT
D: -
J: TRBJ2-6
size: -
length: 17
V: TRBV27

CDR3: ASSKEGTMTPPSNGYT
D: -
J: TRBJ1-2
size: -
length: 16
V: TRBV21-1

CDR3: ASSGGGQAYYGYT
D: TRBD1
J: TRBJ1-2
size: -
length: 13
V: TRBV5-1

CDR3: ASSLSRGEQY
D: -
J: TRBJ2-7
size: -
length: 10
V: TRBV11-3